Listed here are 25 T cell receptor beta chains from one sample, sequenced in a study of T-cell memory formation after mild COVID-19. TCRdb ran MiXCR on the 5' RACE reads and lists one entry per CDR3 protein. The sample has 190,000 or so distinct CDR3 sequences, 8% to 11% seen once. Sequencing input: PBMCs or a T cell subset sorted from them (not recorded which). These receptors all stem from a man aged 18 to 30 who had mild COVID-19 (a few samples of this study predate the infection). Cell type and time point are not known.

CDR3 DNA sequence: TGTGCCAGCAGCTCCCGGACAGGACCAGATACGCAGTATTTT. Translation: CASSSRTGPDTQYF. V and J are TRBV7-3 and TRBJ2-3; TRBD1 matches at 7 bases. This CDR3 has 14 amino acids. CDR1 is SGHTA, CDR2 FQGTGA, per germline. After removal of 4 bases from V and 4 bases from J, the junction contained 5 bases not matched to a gene.

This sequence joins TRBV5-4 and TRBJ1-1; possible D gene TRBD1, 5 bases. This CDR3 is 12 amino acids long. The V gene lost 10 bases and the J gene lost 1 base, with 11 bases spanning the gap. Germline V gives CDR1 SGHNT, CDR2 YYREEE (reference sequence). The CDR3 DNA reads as TGTGCCGGCGGGACGGCGAACACTGAAGCTTTCTTT. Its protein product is CAGGTANTEAFF.

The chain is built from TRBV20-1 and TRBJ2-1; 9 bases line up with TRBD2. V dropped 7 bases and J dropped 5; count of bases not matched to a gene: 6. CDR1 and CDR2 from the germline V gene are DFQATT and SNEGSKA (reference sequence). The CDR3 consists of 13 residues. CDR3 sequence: CSVGTSSNNEQFF. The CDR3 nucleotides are TGCAGTGTCGGGACTAGCTCTAACAATGAGCAGTTCTTC.

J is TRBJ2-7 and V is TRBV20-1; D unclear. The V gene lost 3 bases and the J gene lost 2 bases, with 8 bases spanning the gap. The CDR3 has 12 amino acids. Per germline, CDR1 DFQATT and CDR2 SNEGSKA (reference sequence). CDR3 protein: CSASKDTYEQYV. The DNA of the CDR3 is TGCAGTGCTAGCAAAGACACCTACGAGCAGTACGTC.

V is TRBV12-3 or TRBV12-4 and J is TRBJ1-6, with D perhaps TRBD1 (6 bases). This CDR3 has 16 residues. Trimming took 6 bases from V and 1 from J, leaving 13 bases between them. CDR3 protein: CASREGGLSYNSPLHF. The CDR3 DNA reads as TGTGCCAGCAGGGAGGGGGGGCTATCCTATAATTCACCCCTCCACTTT.

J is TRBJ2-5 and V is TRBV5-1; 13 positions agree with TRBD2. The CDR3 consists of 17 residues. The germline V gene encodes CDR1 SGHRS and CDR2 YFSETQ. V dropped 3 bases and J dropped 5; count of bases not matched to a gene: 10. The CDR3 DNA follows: TGCGCCAGCAGCTCTCGACTAGCGGGGGGCCAGGGGGAGACCCAGTACTTC. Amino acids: CASSSRLAGGQGETQYF.

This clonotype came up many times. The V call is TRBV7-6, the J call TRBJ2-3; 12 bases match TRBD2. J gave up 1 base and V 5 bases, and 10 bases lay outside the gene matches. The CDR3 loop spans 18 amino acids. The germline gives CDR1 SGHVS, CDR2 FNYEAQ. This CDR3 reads CASSPRGASGGGTDTQYF. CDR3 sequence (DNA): TGTGCCAGCAGCCCGCGCGGGGCTAGCGGGGGGGGCACAGATACGCAGTATTTT.

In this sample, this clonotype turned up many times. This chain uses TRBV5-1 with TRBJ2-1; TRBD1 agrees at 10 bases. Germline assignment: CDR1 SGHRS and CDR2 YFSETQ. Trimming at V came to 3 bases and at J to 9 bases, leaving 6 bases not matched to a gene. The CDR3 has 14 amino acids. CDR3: CASSSGTGATEQFF. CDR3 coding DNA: TGCGCCAGCAGCTCCGGGACAGGGGCTACTGAGCAGTTCTTC.

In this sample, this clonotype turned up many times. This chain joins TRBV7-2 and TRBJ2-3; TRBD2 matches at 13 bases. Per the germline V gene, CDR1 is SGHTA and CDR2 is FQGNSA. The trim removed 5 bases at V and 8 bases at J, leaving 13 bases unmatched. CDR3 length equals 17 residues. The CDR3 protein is CASSRTSGGLFDITQYF. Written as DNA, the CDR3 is TGTGCCAGCAGCAGGACTAGCGGGGGACTCTTTGATATTACGCAGTATTTT.

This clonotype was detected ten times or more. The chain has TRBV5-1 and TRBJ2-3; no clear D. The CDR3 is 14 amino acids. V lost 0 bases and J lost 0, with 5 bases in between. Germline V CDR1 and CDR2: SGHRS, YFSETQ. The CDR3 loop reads CASSLDTSTDTQYF. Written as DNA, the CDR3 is TGCGCCAGCAGCTTGGACACCAGCACAGATACGCAGTATTTT.

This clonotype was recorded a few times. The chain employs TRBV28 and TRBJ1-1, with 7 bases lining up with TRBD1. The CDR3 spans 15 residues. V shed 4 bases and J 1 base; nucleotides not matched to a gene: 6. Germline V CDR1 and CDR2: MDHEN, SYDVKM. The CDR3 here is CASSSPRQGNTEAFF. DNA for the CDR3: TGTGCCAGCAGTTCACCCAGACAGGGGAACACTGAAGCTTTCTTT.

The CDR3 reads CAISPDRESTPLHF. The CDR3 DNA follows: TGTGCCATCAGTCCCGACAGGGAGTCGACACCCCTCCACTTT. The rearrangement links TRBV10-3 to TRBJ1-6; TRBD1 matches at 7 bases. With 5 bases clipped from V and 11 bases from J, the junction kept 9 bases outside the gene matches. This CDR3 spans 14 amino acids. Looked up from germline, CDR1 is ENHRY and CDR2 is SYGVKD.

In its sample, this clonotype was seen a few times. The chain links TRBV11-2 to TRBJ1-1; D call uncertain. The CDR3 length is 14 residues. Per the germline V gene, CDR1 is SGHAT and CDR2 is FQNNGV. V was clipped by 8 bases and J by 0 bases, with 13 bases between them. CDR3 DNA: TGTGCCAGCTCGGGCCTCACCATGAACACTGAAGCTTTCTTT. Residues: CASSGLTMNTEAFF. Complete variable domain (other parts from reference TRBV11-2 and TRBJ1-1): EAGVAQSPRYKIIEKRQSVAFWCNPISGHATLYWYQQILGQGPKLLIQFQNNGVVDDSQLPKDRFSAERLKGVDSTLKIQPAKLEDSAVYLCASSGLTMNTEAFFGQGTRLTVV.

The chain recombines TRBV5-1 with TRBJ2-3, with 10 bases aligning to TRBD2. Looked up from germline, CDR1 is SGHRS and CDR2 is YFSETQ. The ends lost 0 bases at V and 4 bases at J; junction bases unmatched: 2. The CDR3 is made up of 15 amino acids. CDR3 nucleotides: TGCGCCAGCAGCTTGGCGACTAGCGGGTCAGATACGCAGTATTTT. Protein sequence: CASSLATSGSDTQYF.

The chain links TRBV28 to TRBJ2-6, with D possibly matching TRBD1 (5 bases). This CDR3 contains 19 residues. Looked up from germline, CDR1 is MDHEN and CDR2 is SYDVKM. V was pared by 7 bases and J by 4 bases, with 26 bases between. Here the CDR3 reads CASIPTWGNHTLGANVLTF. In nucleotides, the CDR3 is TGTGCCAGCATCCCGACCTGGGGCAATCACACCCTCGGGGCCAACGTCCTGACTTTC.

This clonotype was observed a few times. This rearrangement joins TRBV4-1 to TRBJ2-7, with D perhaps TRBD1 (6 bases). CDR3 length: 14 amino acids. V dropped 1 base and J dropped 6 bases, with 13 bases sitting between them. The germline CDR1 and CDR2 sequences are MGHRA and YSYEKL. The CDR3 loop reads CASSQARGAVEQYF. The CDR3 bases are TGCGCCAGCAGCCAAGCCAGGGGAGCGGTCGAGCAGTACTTC.

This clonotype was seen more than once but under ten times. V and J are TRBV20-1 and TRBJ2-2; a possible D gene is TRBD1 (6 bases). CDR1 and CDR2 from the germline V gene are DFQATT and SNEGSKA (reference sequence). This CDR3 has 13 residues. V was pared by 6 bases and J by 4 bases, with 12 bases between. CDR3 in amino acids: CSATNRATGELFF. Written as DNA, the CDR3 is TGCAGTGCCACGAACAGGGCCACCGGGGAGCTGTTTTTT.

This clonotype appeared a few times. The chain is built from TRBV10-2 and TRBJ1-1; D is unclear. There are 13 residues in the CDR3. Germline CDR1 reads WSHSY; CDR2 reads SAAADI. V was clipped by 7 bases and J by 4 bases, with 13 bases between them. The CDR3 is CASTNAFGTEAFF. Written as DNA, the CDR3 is TGCGCCAGCACCAACGCCTTTGGCACTGAAGCTTTCTTT.

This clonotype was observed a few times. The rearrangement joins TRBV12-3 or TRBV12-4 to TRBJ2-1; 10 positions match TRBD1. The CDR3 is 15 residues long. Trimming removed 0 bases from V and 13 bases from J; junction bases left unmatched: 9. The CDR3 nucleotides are TGTGCCAGCAGTTTAGCGAGACAGGGGGCTTGGGCCCAGTTCTTC. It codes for CASSLARQGAWAQFF.

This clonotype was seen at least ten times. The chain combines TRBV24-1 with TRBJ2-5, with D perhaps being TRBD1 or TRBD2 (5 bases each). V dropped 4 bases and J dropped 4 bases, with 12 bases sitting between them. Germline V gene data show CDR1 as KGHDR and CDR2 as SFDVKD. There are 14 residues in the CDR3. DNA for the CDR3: TGTGCCACCAGTGACCCGGGACGGAGAGAGACCCAGTACTTC. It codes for CATSDPGRRETQYF.

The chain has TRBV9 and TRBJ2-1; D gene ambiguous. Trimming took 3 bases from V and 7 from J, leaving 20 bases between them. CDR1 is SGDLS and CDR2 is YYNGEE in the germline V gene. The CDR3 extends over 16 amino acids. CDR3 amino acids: CASSARQSFSWNEQFF. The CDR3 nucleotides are TGTGCCAGCAGCGCAAGGCAGAGTTTCTCCTGGAATGAGCAGTTCTTC.

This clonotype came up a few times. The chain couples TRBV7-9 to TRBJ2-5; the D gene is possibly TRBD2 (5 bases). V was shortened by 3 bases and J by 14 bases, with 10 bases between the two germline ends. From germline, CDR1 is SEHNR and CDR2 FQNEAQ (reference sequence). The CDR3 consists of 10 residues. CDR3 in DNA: TGTGCCAGCAGCTTGGAGGTCCCCTACTTC. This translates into CASSLEVPYF.

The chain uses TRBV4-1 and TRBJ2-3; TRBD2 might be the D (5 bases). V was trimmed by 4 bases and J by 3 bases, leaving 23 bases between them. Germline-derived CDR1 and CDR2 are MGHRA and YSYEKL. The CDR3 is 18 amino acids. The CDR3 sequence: CASSRSGMGAPQTDTQYF. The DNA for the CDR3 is TGCGCCAGCAGCCGCAGTGGTATGGGAGCACCTCAGACAGATACGCAGTATTTT.

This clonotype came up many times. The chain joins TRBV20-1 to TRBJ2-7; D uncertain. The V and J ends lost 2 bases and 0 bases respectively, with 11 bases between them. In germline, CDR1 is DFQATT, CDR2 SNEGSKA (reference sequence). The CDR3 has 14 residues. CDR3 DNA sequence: TGCAGTGCTAGATATGACATCCACTCCTACGAGCAGTACTTC. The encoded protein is CSARYDIHSYEQYF.

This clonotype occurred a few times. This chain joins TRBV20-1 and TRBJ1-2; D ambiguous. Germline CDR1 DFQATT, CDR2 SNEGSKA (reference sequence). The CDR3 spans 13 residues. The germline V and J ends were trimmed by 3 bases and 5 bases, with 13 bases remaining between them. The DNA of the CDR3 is TGCAGTGCTAGTCTCAGCCAGAGTTATGGCTACACCTTC. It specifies CSASLSQSYGYTF.